This T cell receptor beta chain was recorded in a study of beta chain features in type 1 diabetes. The study's findings and limits: Any HLA-type effect on TCRB rearrangement remained unresolved here. A greater similarity of naive, central memory and Treg TCRB repertoires was seen among patients than among healthy donors. Among patients with Type 1 diabetes, TCRB CDR3s were moderately but significantly shorter in every one of the four CD4+ subsets.

The length of the CDR3 is 11 residues. The V end lost 8 bases, the J end lost 4 bases, and 10 bases lay between the germline ends. Germline CDR1 is DFQATT and CDR2 is SNEGSKA (reference sequence). Every single donor gave one heparinised blood draw, and these averaged about 120 mL. The authors sorted CD4+ naive, central memory, regulatory and stem cell-like memory cells via CD45RO/CCR7/CD25/CD127/CD95/CD27. The whole isolated RNA underwent reverse transcription, so sequencing captured expressed TCRB transcripts. Profiling relied on immunoSEQ multiplex PCR, and the TCRdb table lists in-frame clones only, not all of them. The sample includes 500,000 to 800,000 clones, around an eighth of them seen just once. Worth noting for this clone: The antigen is not known.

Sequenced material: naive CD4+ T cells from blood. This clonotype was obtained from a man in his thirties or forties with type 1 diabetes. The chain uses TRBV20-1 and TRBJ2-3; unclear D gene. CDR3 DNA sequence: TGCAGTCTGCCTGGCGCAGATACGCAGTATTTT. Residues: CSLPGADTQYF.